The clone carrying this T cell receptor (beta chain) was detected only a few times. Its target is unknown. CDR3 size: 13 residues. The germline CDR1 and CDR2 sequences are GTSNPN and SVGIG (reference sequence). V was pared by 0 bases and J by 6 bases, with 1 base of the junction left unmatched. These data are taken from a study of T cell repertoires in cytomegalovirus infection. Study results and limitations: CMV-specific TCR beta clonotypes restricted by HLA-C were the ones dominating the ex vivo response. Cumulative frequency of public TCR beta families picked out carriers of CMV plus the relevant HLA.

TCRdb passed the reads through MiXCR, listing each CDR3 protein once. The sample carries 150,000 to 200,000 distinct CDR3 sequences, roughly 18% recorded once. The chain uses TRBV30 and TRBJ2-7, with 11 nucleotides matching TRBD2. Sample: CD8+ T cells from PBMCs. This sequence originates from a human donor in good health (CMV status not recorded). Some clones in this sample may be carry-over from other donors' samples. CDR3 DNA sequence: TGTGCCTGGAGTGTACTAGCGGGGGTCGAGCAGTACTTC. This translates into CAWSVLAGVEQYF.